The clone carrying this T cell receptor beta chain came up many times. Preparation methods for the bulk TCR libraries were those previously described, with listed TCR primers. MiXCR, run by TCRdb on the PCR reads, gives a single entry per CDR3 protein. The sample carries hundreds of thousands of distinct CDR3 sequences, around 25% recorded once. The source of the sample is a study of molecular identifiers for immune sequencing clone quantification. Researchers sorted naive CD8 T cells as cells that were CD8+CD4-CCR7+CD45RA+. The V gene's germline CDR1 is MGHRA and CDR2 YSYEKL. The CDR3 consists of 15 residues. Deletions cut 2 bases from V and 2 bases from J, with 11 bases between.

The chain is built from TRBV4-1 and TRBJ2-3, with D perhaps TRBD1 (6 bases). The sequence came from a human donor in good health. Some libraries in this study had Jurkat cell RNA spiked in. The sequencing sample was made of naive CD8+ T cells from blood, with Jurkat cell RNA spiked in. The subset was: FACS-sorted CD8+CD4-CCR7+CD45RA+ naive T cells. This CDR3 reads CASSQRQANTDTQYF. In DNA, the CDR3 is TGCGCCAGCAGCCAAAGACAGGCGAACACAGATACGCAGTATTTT.